This T cell receptor beta chain was sequenced in a study of T cells in Graves' hyperthyroidism and ophthalmopathy. For the study at large: Peripheral blood was drawn at first diagnosis, prior to all treatment. Regarding the study as a whole: Classification by a 13 V-J model distinguished ophthalmopathy from stable hyperthyroidism.

There are many counts of this clonotype. No antigen is known for it. Trimming took 5 bases from V and 6 from J, leaving 21 bases between them. This CDR3 contains 16 residues. Amplification targeted TCR beta CDR3 regions from RNA transcripts. An initial round of RT-PCR targeting the TCR CDR3 relied on the HTBI primer set. TCRdb used MiXCR to reprocess the multiplex PCR reads, holding one entry per CDR3 protein. The sample includes a few hundred thousand distinct CDR3 sequences, approximately 16% of them seen just once. Source material: blood. The source of this sequence is a woman in her forties or fifties with Graves' hyperthyroidism that later progressed to Graves' ophthalmopathy. This chain connects TRBV12-3 or TRBV12-4 to TRBJ2-3, with D perhaps being TRBD1 or TRBD2 (5 bases each). The chain's CDR3 is CASSPMYWGPGDTQYF. The CDR3 region has the DNA TGTGCCAGCAGTCCTATGTATTGGGGACCGGGGGATACGCAGTATTTT.